This T cell receptor (beta chain) was captured by sequencing in a study of shared clonotypes between healthy human individuals. Study outcomes and limitations: Only blood was sampled, and tissue TCR repertoires likely differ from blood ones.

Deep was the level used in running the assay. Only in-frame clones appear in the TCRdb table, and some are missing; sequencing was by immunoSEQ multiplex PCR. The sample contains about 490,000 clones, about 72% of which appear only once. A note on this clone: No antigen is known for it.

Trimming took 3 bases from V and 3 from J; bases not matched to a gene: 5. Germline V gene lookup returns CDR1 KGHSH and CDR2 LQKENI. The CDR3 extends over 14 amino acids. Sequencing used PBMCs. V usage is TRBV18 and J usage is TRBJ2-7; 7 nucleotides align to TRBD1. This TCR was sampled from a woman aged 40-49 years in good health. Some clones in this sample may be carry-over from other donors' samples. For the CDR3, the DNA is TGTGCCAGCTCACCCTCACAGGGGCTCTACGAGCAGTACTTC. It is translated as CASSPSQGLYEQYF.